Included here is one TCR beta chain sequence, with context. The data were obtained in a study of blood T cell repertoires in COVID-19. Turning to the study itself: Some COVID-19 samples were acute and others convalescent; all came from the United States, Italy and Spain. The analysed material was cDNA or gDNA that came from T cells, B-cell-depleted T cells, or PBMCs.

CDR3 size: 15 residues. Germline loops: CDR1 SGHTA, CDR2 FQGTGA. J gave up 3 bases and V 8 bases, and 11 bases lay outside the gene matches. Per the original data handling: Amplification with reference gene primers provided the estimates of nucleated cell counts. Profiling relied on immunoSEQ multiplex PCR, and the TCRdb table lists in-frame clones only, not all of them. V, J and clone size are taken as reported in that table, and D and trimming were inferred from the DNA itself. Among about 240,000 clones listed, approximately 87% were seen once. The sequence came from a man aged 55 to 70 with acute or convalescent COVID-19. The sample comprised peripheral blood. The chain employs TRBV7-3 and TRBJ2-7, with 9 bases identical to TRBD2. The chain's CDR3 is CASARNSGGNYEQYF. The CDR3 region has the DNA TGTGCCAGCGCGCGTAACAGCGGGGGGAACTACGAGCAGTACTTC. Looking up the rest from reference TRBV7-3 and TRBJ2-7 gives the full variable domain: GAGVSQTPSNKVTEKGKYVELRCDPISGHTALYWYRQSLGQGPEFLIYFQGTGAADDSGLPNDRFFAVRPEGSVSTLKIQRTERGDSAVYLCASARNSGGNYEQYFGPGTRLTVT.